The rows below give T cell receptor beta chains drawn from one sample of a study of beta chain features in type 1 diabetes. Assay: immunoSEQ multiplex PCR; the TCRdb copy retains only in-frame clones and omits some. The data contain almost 350,000 clones, around 19% of them singletons. The sequenced sample was naive CD4+ T cells from blood. The source of these receptors is a woman aged 18 to 35 in good health. Both conserved end residues are part of each CDR3. Each record gives: CDR3 length, clone size, V gene, J gene, D gene, CDR3 DNA, CDR3 protein. The D gene is left open where the match is weak. Clone size is shown for a subset of rows, as once, few, many or a class of expanded clone.

length: 19
size: few
V: TRBV30
J: TRBJ2-1
D: TRBD2
DNA: TGTGCCTGGAGTGTACATCTGGGTAGCGGGAGTGGCTCCTACAATGAGCAGTTCTTC
CDR3: CAWSVHLGSGSGSYNEQFF

length: 11
size: few
V: TRBV7-9
J: TRBJ2-7
D: TRBD2
DNA: TGTGCCAGCAGCTCCGGGGGGGAGCAGTACTTC
CDR3: CASSSGGEQYF

length: 12
size: -
V: TRBV29-1
J: TRBJ1-1
D: -
DNA: TGCAGCGGCAGGACAGTTAACACTGAAGCTTTCTTT
CDR3: CSGRTVNTEAFF

length: 14
size: few
V: TRBV5-1
J: TRBJ2-6
D: -
DNA: TGCGCCAGCAGCAAGAGACAGAGCGCCAACGTCCTGACTTTC
CDR3: CASSKRQSANVLTF

length: 15
size: -
V: TRBV7-9
J: TRBJ2-1
D: -
DNA: TGTGCCAGCAGCTTAGTCGTGAATGAGGGGGATGAGCAGTTCTTC
CDR3: CASSLVVNEGDEQFF

length: 15
size: -
V: TRBV6-1
J: TRBJ2-1
D: TRBD2
DNA: TGTGCCAGCAGTTTTCCGGGACTAGCGGGCAATGAGCAGTTCTTC
CDR3: CASSFPGLAGNEQFF

length: 14
size: -
V: TRBV29-1
J: TRBJ2-2
D: TRBD2
DNA: TGCAGCGCCCGGACTAGCGGGAGCACCGGGGAGCTGTTTTTT
CDR3: CSARTSGSTGELFF

length: 13
size: few
V: TRBV7-9
J: TRBJ2-7
D: -
DNA: TGTGCCAGCAGCCCGGTCGGGTGGGACGAGCAGTACTTC
CDR3: CASSPVGWDEQYF

length: 14
size: -
V: TRBV5-1
J: TRBJ2-3
D: TRBD2
DNA: TGCGCCAGCAGCTTTGGGCTAGCGGCAGATACGCAGTATTTT
CDR3: CASSFGLAADTQYF

length: 13
size: few
V: TRBV30
J: TRBJ2-5
D: TRBD2
DNA: TGTGCCTGGCGGGGGGGCCACCAAGAGACCCAGTACTTC
CDR3: CAWRGGHQETQYF

length: 14
size: few
V: TRBV7-9
J: TRBJ1-2
D: TRBD1
DNA: TGTGCCAGCAGCATACAGGGGGCTGGCTATGGCTACACCTTC
CDR3: CASSIQGAGYGYTF

length: 13
size: -
V: TRBV9
J: TRBJ1-1
D: -
DNA: TGTGCCAGCAGCGACTCCGGGAACACTGAAGCTTTCTTT
CDR3: CASSDSGNTEAFF

length: 13
size: -
V: TRBV10-3
J: TRBJ2-3
D: -
DNA: TGTGCCACCTTGGGACTCCGACCAGATACGCAGTATTTT
CDR3: CATLGLRPDTQYF

length: 15
size: few
V: TRBV7-9
J: TRBJ2-1
D: TRBD1
DNA: TGTGCCAGCAGTCTGGACAGGGCCCAATGGCATGAGCAGTTCTTC
CDR3: CASSLDRAQWHEQFF

length: 15
size: -
V: TRBV6-5
J: TRBJ1-6
D: -
DNA: TGTGCCAGCAGTTACGGAGGAGTGGGGAATTCACCCCTCCACTTT
CDR3: CASSYGGVGNSPLHF

length: 16
size: -
V: TRBV5-1
J: TRBJ2-5
D: TRBD2
DNA: TGCGCCAGCAGCCCAGGGAGGCTAGCGGACCAAGAGACCCAGTACTTC
CDR3: CASSPGRLADQETQYF

length: 14
size: -
V: TRBV30
J: TRBJ2-2
D: TRBD1
DNA: TGTGCCTGGAGTGGACAGGGAAACACCGGGGAGCTGTTTTTT
CDR3: CAWSGQGNTGELFF

length: 14
size: -
V: TRBV5-1
J: TRBJ2-5
D: TRBD1
DNA: TGCGCCAGCAGCCCGGACAGGCCGGGGGAGACCCAGTACTTC
CDR3: CASSPDRPGETQYF

length: 18
size: -
V: TRBV19
J: TRBJ2-5
D: -
DNA: TGTGCCAGTAGTATATCTCAGCGGTACTCCCCTAGGCAAGAGACCCAGTACTTC
CDR3: CASSISQRYSPRQETQYF

length: 18
size: few
V: TRBV4-1
J: TRBJ2-3
D: TRBD2
DNA: TGCGCCAGCAGCCGGCCGATTACTAGCGGGGGGAGAATAGATACGCAGTATTTT
CDR3: CASSRPITSGGRIDTQYF

length: 15
size: -
V: TRBV5-4
J: TRBJ2-7
D: TRBD2
DNA: TGTGCCAGCAGCTTGCCGGGCGGGAGGGGCTACGAGCAGTACTTC
CDR3: CASSLPGGRGYEQYF

length: 13
size: few
V: TRBV18
J: TRBJ1-3
D: -
DNA: TGTGCCAGCTCATACAGTCCTGGAAACACCATATATTTT
CDR3: CASSYSPGNTIYF

length: 17
size: few
V: TRBV5-4
J: TRBJ2-2
D: -
DNA: TGTGCCAGCAGCTTGGGTCCAACAGGGTCGGAAACCGGGGAGCTGTTTTTT
CDR3: CASSLGPTGSETGELFF

length: 15
size: -
V: TRBV30
J: TRBJ2-1
D: TRBD2
DNA: TGTGCAAGGACTAGCGGGATTAGCTCCTACAATGAGCAGTTCTTC
CDR3: CARTSGISSYNEQFF

length: 15
size: -
V: TRBV30
J: TRBJ1-1
D: TRBD1
DNA: TGTGCCGGGGGACAGGGGGTGCCGCTGAACACTGAAGCTTTCTTT
CDR3: CAGGQGVPLNTEAFF

length: 13
size: -
V: TRBV2
J: TRBJ2-7
D: -
DNA: TGTGCCAGCAGCCCGGGACTGAAGGGCGAGCAGTACTTC
CDR3: CASSPGLKGEQYF